The sequence of this T cell receptor beta chain was determined in a study of cytomegalovirus exposure and HLA in healthy donors. The CDR3 has 16 amino acids. Trimming removed 3 bases from V and 4 bases from J; junction bases left unmatched: 8. Germline loops: CDR1 KGHSH, CDR2 LQKENI. Findings and limits, study-wide: The tendency of first-cohort TCR clusters to co-occur in the 120 or so validation repertoires was the finding of a later analysis.

Measured with immunoSEQ multiplex PCR; TCRdb has only the in-frame clones, and not every one. The data contain around 90,000 clones, 84% of them singletons. Comments on this clone: Its specificity is not known.

Material for sequencing was PBMCs. The origin of this receptor is a woman between 18 and 29 years old in good health and CMV-seropositive. This chain joins TRBV18 and TRBJ2-3; TRBD1 aligns across 9 bases. The CDR3 loop is CASSPRTGEQADTQYF. In DNA, the CDR3 is TGTGCCAGCTCACCCAGGACAGGGGAGCAAGCAGATACGCAGTATTTT.